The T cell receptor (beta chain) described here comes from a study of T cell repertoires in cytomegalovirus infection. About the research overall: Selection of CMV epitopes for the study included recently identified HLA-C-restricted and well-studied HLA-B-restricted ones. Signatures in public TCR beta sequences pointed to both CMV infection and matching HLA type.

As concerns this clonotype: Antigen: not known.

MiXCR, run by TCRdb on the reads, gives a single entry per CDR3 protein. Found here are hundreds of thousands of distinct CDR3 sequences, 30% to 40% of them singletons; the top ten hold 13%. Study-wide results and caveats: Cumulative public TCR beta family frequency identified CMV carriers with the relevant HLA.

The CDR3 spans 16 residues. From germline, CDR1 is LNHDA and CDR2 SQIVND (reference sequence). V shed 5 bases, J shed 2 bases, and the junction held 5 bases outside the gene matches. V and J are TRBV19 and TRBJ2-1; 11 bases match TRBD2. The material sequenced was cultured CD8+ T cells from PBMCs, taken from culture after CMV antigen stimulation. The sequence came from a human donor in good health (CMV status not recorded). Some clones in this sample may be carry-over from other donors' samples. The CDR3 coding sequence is TGTGCCAGTAGTTCATCGGGACTAGCGGCCTACAATGAGCAGTTCTTC. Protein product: CASSSSGLAAYNEQFF. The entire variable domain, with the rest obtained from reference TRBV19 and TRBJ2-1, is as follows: DGGITQSPKYLFRKEGQNVTLSCEQNLNHDAMYWYRQDPGQGLRLIYYSQIVNDFQKGDIAEGYSVSREKKESFPLTVTSAQKNPTAFYLCASSSSGLAAYNEQFFGPGTRLTVL.